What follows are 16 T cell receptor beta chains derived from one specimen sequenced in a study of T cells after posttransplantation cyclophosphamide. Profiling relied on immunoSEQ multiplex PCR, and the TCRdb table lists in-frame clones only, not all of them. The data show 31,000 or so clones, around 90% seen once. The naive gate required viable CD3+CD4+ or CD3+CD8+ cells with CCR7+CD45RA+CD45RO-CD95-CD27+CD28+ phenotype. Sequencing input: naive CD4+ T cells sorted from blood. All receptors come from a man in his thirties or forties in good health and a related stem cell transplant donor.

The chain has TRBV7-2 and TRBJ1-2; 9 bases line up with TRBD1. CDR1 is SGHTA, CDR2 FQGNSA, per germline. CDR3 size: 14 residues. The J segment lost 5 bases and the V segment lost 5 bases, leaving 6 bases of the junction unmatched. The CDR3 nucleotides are TGTGCCAGCAGCGCACGGACAGGGGATTATGGCTACACCTTC. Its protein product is CASSARTGDYGYTF.

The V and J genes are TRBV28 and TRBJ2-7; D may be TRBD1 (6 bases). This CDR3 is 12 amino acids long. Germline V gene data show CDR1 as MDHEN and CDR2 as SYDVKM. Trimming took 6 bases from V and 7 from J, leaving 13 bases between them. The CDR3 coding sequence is TGTGCCAGCAGCACCGCCGGGACAGAGCAGTACTTC. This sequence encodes CASSTAGTEQYF.

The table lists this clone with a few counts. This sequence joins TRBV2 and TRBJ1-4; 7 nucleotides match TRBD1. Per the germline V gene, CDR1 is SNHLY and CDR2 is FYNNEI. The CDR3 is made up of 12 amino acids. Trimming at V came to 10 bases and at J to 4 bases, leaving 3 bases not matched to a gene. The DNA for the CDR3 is TGTGCCATCCAGGGGGATAATGAAAAACTGTTTTTT. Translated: CAIQGDNEKLFF.

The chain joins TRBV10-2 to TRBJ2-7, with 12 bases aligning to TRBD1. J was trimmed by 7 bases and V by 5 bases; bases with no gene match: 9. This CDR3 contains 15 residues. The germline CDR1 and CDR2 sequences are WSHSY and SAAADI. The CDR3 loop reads CASSRPGQGAQEQYF. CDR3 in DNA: TGCGCCAGCAGTCGCCCGGGACAGGGGGCTCAAGAGCAGTACTTC.

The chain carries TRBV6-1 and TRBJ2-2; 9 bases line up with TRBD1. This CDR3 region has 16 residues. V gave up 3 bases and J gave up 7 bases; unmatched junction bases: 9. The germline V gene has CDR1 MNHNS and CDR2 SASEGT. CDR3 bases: TGTGCCAGCAGTGAGGGACAGGGAACGTCGGGCGGGGAGCTGTTTTTT. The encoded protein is CASSEGQGTSGGELFF.

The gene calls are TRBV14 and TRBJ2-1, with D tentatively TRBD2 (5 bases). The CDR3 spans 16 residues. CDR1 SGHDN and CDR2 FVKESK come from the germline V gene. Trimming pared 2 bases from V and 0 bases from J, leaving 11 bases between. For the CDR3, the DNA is TGTGCCAGCAGCCAAACGGACTTTTTCTCCTACAATGAGCAGTTCTTC. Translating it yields CASSQTDFFSYNEQFF. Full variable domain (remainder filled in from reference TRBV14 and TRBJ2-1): EAGVTQFPSHSVIEKGQTVTLRCDPISGHDNLYWYRRVMGKEIKFLLHFVKESKQDESGMPNNRFLAERTGGTYSTLKVQPAELEDSGVYFCASSQTDFFSYNEQFFGPGTRLTVL.

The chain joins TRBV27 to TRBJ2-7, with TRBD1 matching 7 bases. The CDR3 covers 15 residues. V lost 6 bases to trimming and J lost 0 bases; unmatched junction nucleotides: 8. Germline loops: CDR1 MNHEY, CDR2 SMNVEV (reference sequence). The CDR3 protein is CASSLQGSPSYEQYF. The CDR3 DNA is TGTGCCAGCAGCCTACAGGGGTCTCCCTCCTACGAGCAGTACTTC.

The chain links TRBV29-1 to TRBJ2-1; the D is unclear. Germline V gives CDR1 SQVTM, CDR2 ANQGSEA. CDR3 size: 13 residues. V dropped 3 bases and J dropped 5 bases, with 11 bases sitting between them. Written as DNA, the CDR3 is TGCAGCGTTGATATATTGGGCGACAATGAGCAGTTCTTC. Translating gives CSVDILGDNEQFF.

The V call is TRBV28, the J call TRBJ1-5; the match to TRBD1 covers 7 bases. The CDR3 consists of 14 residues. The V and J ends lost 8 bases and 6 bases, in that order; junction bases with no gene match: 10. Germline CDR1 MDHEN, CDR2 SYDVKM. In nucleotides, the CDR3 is TGTGCCAGCGCAACTCAGGGGGACATTCAGCCCCAGCATTTT. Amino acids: CASATQGDIQPQHF.

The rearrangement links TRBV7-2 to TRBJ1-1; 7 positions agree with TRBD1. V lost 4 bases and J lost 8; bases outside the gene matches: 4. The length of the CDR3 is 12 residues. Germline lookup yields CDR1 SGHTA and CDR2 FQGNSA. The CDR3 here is CASSSPGQEAFF. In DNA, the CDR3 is TGTGCCAGCAGCTCCCCGGGACAGGAAGCTTTCTTT.

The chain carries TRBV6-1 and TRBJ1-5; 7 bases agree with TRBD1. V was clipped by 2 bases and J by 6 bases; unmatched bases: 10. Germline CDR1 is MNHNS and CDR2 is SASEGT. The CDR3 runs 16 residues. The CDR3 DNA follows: TGTGCCAGCAGTGAACTTGCCAGGGGGTGGTTTCAGCCCCAGCATTTT. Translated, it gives CASSELARGWFQPQHF.

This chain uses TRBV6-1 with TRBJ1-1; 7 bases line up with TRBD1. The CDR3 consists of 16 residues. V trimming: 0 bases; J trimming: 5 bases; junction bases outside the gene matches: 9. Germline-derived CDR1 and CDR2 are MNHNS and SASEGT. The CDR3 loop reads CASSEAPRQGVTEAFF. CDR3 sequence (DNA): TGTGCCAGCAGTGAAGCCCCCCGGCAGGGGGTAACTGAAGCTTTCTTT.

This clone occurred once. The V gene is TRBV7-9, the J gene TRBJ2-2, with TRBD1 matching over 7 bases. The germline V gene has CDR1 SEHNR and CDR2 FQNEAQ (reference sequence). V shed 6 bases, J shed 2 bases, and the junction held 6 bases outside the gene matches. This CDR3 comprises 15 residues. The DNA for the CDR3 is TGTGCCAGCAGGTTCCGGGACAGAAACACCGGGGAGCTGTTTTTT. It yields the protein CASRFRDRNTGELFF.

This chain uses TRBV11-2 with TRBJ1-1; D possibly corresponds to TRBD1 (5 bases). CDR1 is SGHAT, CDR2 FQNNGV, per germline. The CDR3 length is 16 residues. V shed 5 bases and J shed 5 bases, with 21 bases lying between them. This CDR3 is CASSLSSRGVGTEAFF. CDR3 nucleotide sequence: TGTGCCAGCAGCCTAAGTAGTAGGGGCGTCGGAACTGAAGCTTTCTTT.

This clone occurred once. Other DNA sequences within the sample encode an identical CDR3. The CDR3 here is CASSRLQGGNQPQHF. DNA for the CDR3: TGTGCCAGCAGCCGATTGCAGGGTGGCAATCAGCCCCAGCATTTT. The chain uses TRBV28 and TRBJ1-5; weak D call: TRBD1 (5 bases). The germline V and J ends were trimmed by 6 bases and 2 bases, with 14 bases remaining between them. CDR1 and CDR2 (germline): MDHEN, SYDVKM. CDR3 length: 15 residues.

The CDR3 sequence: CASSSRLAGAPQFF. The CDR3 nucleotides read TGTGCCAGTAGTTCAAGACTAGCGGGGGCCCCCCAGTTCTTC. The chain couples TRBV19 to TRBJ2-1; TRBD2 matches 12 bases. Per germline, CDR1 LNHDA and CDR2 SQIVND (reference sequence). Trimming cost V 5 bases and J 13 bases; bases outside gene matches: 9. The CDR3 totals 14 residues.